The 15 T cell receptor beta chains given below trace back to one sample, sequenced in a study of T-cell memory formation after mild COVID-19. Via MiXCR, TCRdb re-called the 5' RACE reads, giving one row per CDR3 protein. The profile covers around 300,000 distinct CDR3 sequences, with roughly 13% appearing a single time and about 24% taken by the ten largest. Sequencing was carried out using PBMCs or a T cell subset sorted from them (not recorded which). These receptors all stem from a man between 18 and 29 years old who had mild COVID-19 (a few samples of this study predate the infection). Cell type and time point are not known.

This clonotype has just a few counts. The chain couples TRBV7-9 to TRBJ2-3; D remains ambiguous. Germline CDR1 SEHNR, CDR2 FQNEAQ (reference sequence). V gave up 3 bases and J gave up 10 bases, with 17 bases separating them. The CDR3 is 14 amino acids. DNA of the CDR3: TGTGCCAGCAGCTTCCAACCAGTAGCTCCTGCGCAGTATTTT. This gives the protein CASSFQPVAPAQYF.

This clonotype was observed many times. Here the CDR3 DNA reads TGTGCCAGCAGCTTTACCGCGGGATATGGCTACACCTTC. Translating it yields CASSFTAGYGYTF. The chain is built from TRBV7-2 and TRBJ1-2; D unresolved. The V end lost 3 bases, the J end lost 5 bases, and 10 bases lay between the germline ends. In germline, CDR1 is SGHTA, CDR2 FQGNSA. The CDR3 extends over 13 amino acids.

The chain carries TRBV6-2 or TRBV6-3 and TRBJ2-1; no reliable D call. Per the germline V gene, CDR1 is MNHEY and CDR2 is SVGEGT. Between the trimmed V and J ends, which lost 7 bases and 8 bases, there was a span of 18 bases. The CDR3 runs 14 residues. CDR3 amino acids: CASTQSPGFYEQFF. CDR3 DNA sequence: TGTGCCAGCACCCAATCGCCGGGTTTTTATGAGCAGTTCTTC.

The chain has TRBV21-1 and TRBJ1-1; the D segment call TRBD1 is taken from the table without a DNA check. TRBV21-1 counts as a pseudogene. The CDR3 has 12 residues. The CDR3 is CASSTRDSKAFF. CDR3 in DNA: TGTGCCAGCAGCACCCGGGACAGCAAAGCTTTCTTT.

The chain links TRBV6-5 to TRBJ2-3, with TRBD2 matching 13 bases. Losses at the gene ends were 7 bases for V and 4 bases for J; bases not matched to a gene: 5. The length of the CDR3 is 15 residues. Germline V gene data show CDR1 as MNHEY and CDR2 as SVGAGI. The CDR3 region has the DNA TGTGCCAGCATAGGACTAGCGGGGGCAGCAGATACGCAGTATTTT. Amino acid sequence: CASIGLAGAADTQYF.

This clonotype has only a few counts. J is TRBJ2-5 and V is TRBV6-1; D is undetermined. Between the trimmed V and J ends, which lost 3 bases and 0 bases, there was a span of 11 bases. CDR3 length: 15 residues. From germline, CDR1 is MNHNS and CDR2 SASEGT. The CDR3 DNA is TGTGCCAGCAGTGATACCCGATCGTACCAAGAGACCCAGTACTTC. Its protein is CASSDTRSYQETQYF.

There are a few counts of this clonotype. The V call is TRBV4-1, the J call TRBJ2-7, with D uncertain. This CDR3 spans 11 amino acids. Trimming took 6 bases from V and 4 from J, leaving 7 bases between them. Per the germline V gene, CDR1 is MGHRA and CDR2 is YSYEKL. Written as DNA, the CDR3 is TGCGCCAGCAGGGGAACGTACGAGCAGTACTTC. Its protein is CASRGTYEQYF.

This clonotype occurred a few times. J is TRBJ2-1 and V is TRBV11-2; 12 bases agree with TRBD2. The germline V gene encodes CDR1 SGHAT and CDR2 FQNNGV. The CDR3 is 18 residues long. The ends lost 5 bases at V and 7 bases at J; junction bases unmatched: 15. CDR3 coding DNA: TGTGCCAGCAGCATACTGGGCCTTGAGACTAGCGGGGGAAATGAGCAGTTCTTC. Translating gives CASSILGLETSGGNEQFF.

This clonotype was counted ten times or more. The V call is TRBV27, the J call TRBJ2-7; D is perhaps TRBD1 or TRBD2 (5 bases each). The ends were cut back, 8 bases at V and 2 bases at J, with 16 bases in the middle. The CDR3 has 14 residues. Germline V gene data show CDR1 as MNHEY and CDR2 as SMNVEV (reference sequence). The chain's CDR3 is CASWDRQTPYEQYF. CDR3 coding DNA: TGTGCCAGCTGGGACCGCCAAACACCCTACGAGCAGTACTTC.

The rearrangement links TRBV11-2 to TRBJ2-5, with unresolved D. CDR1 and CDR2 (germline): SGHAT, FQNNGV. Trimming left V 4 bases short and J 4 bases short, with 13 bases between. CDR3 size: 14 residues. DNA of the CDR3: TGTGCCAGCAGCTCTACGGTGGGGATAGAGACCCAGTACTTC. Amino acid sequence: CASSSTVGIETQYF.

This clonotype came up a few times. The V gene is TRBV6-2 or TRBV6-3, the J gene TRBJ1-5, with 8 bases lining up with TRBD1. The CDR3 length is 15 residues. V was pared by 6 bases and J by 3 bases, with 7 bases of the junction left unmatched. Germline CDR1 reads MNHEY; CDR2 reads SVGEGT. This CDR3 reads CASSIRTGTNQPQHF. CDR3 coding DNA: TGTGCCAGCAGCATCAGGACAGGGACCAATCAGCCCCAGCATTTT.

CDR3 sequence reads: CSVESGTTNTGELFF. CDR3 coding DNA: TGCAGCGTTGAATCCGGGACTACTAACACCGGGGAGCTGTTTTTT. The genes are TRBV29-1 and TRBJ2-2; 7 bases align to TRBD2. Germline-derived CDR1 and CDR2 are SQVTM and ANQGSEA. CDR3 length: 15 amino acids. V lost 2 bases and J lost 2; bases outside the gene matches: 5.

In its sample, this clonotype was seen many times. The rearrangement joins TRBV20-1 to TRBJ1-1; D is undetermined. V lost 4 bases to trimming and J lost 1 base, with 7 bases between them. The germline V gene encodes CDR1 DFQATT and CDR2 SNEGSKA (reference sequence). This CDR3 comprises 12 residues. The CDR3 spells CSAIPGNTEAFF. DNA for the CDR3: TGCAGTGCTATTCCGGGGAACACTGAAGCTTTCTTT.

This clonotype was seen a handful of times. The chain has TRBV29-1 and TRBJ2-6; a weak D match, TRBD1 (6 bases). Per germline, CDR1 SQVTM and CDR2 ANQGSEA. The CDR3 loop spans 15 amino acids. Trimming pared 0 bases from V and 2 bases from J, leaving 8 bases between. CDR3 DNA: TGCAGCGTTGAAGATTCAGGGGCTGGGGCCAACGTCCTGACTTTC. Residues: CSVEDSGAGANVLTF.

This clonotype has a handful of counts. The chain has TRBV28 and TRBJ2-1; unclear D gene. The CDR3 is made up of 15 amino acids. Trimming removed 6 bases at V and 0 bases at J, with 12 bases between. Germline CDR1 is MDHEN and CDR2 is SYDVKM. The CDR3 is CASRKDSSSYNEQFF. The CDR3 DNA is TGTGCCAGCAGAAAAGATTCGAGCTCCTACAATGAGCAGTTCTTC.